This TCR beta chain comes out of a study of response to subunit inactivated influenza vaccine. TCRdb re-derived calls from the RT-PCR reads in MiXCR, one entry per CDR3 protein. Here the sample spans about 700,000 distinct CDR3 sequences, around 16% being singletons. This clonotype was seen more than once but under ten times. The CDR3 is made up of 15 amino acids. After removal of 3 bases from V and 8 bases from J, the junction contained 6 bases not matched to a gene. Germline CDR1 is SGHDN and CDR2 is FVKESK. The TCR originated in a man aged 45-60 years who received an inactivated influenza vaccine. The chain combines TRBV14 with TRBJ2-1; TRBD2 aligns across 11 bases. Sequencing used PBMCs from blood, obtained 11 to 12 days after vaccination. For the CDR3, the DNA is TGTGCCAGCAGCCACTTTAGCGGGGGGGCCGATGAGCAGTTCTTC. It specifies CASSHFSGGADEQFF.